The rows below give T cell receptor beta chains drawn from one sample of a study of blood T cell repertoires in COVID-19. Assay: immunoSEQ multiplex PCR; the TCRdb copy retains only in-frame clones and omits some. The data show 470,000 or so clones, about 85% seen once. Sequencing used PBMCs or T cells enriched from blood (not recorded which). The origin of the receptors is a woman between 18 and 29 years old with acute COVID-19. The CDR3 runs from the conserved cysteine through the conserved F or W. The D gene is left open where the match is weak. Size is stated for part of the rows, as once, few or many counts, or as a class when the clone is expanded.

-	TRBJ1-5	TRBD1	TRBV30	TGTGCCTGGAATACAGGGGGGAGTCAGCCCCAGCATTTT	CAWNTGGSQPQHF
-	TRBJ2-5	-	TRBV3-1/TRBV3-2	TGTGCCAGCAGGCCAGCGATGCAGGAGACCCAGTACTTC	CASRPAMQETQYF
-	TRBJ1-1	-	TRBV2	TGTGCCAGCAGTGAAGCGCGCGGATACACTGAAGCTTTCTTT	CASSEARGYTEAFF
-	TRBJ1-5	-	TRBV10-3	TGTGCCATCAGTTCAGATAGCAATCAGCCCCAGCATTTT	CAISSDSNQPQHF
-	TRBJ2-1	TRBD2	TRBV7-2	TGTGCCAGCAGCGATAGCGGGGCCTCCTACAATGAGCAGTTCTTC	CASSDSGASYNEQFF
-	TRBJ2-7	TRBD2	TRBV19	TGTGCCAGTAGTCTAGGACTAGCGGGAGCTCAGTACTTC	CASSLGLAGAQYF
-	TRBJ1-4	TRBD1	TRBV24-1	TGTGCCACCAGTGACCCCGGGACAGATAATGAAAAACTGTTTTTT	CATSDPGTDNEKLFF
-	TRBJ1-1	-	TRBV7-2	TGTGCCAGCAGCTTACGAGTTTTGAACACTGAAGCTTTCTTT	CASSLRVLNTEAFF
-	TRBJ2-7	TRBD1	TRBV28	TGTGCCAGCAAAGAACAGGGGGCAGATTACGAGCAGTACTTC	CASKEQGADYEQYF
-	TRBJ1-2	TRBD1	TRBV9	TGTGCCAGCAGCGCCAGACAGGGATTCGACTATGGCTACACCTTC	CASSARQGFDYGYTF
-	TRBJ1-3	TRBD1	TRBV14	TGTGCCAGCAGCCCTGACAGGGACGGAAACACCATATATTTT	CASSPDRDGNTIYF
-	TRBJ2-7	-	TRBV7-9	TGTGCCAGCAGCTTAGATCGCCAGAGCTCTCTGGAGGAGCAGTACTTC	CASSLDRQSSLEEQYF
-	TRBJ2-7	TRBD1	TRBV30	TGTGCCTGGAGTGCCACACCGCTGGACAGGGGATTTTACGAGCAGTACTTC	CAWSATPLDRGFYEQYF
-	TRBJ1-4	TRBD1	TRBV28	TGTGCCAGCAGGGCCGCGGGACAGGGGAGGGGAAAACTGTTTTTT	CASRAAGQGRGKLFF
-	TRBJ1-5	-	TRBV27	TGTGCCAGCAGCAAACTTGGCAATCAGCCCCAGCATTTT	CASSKLGNQPQHF
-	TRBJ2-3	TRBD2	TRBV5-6	TGTGCCAGCAGCCAAGCGGGGGGTATAGATACGCAGTATTTT	CASSQAGGIDTQYF
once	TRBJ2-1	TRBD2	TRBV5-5	TGTGCCAGCAGGACCCCGGCTAGCGGGGTCTACAATGAGCAGTTCTTC	CASRTPASGVYNEQFF
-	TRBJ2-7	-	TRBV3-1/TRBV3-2	TGTGCCAGCAGCCAAGGGCCCGTAACCTACGAGCAGTACTTC	CASSQGPVTYEQYF
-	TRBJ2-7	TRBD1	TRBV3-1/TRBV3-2	TGTGCCAGCAGCCCCGACAGGGGCAGGGGGTTCCACGAGCAGTACTTC	CASSPDRGRGFHEQYF
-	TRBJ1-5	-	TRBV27	TGTGCCAGCAGTTTTTTGCGACCCGGGGATCAGCCCCAGCATTTT	CASSFLRPGDQPQHF
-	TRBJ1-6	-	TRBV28	TGTGCCAGCAGTTTAGGGCTGGTGGGTTCACCCCTCCACTTT	CASSLGLVGSPLHF
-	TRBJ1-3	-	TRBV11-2	TGTGCCAGCAGCTTAGTAACGACCTCAGGGATCGGAAACACCATATATTTT	CASSLVTTSGIGNTIYF
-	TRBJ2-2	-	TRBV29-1	TGCAGCGTCTTAAGGGTCAGGACACCCGGGGAGCTGTTTTTT	CSVLRVRTPGELFF
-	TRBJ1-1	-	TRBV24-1	TGTGCCACCAGGAGGGGGGGCAAGGACACTGAAGCTTTCTTT	CATRRGGKDTEAFF
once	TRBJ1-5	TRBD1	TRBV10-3	TGTGCCATCACCGACAGGGCCAATCAGCCCCAGCATTTT	CAITDRANQPQHF
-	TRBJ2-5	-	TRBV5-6	TGTGCCAGCAGCGGACACAGGGTGGGCATAGAGACCCAGTACTTC	CASSGHRVGIETQYF
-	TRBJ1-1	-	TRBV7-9	TGTGCCAGCAGCTCCGTTGGGGGGGAGACTGAAGCTTTCTTT	CASSSVGGETEAFF
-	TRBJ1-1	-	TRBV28	TGTGCCAGCAGTCTAGGGATTTCAGGGGTGAACACTGAAGCTTTCTTT	CASSLGISGVNTEAFF
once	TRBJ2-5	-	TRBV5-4	TGTGCCAGCAGCCTTGGACAGGGAGGGCAAGAGACCCAGTACTTC	CASSLGQGGQETQYF
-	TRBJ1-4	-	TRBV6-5	TGTGCCAGCAGTTACCAGGGATTAGATGAAAAACTGTTTTTT	CASSYQGLDEKLFF
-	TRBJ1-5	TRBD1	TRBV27	TGTGCCAGCAGTAGACAGGGAAGAGTGCAGCCCCAGCATTTT	CASSRQGRVQPQHF
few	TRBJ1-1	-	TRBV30	TGTGCCTGGAGTGTCAACAGGGAAGCTGAAGCTTTCTTT	CAWSVNREAEAFF
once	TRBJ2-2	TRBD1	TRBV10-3	TGTGCCATCAGTCAGGGACAGGGGAACACCGGGGAGCTGTTTTTT	CAISQGQGNTGELFF
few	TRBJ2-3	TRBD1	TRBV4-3	TGCGCCAGCAGCCAAGGGGACAGGGGAGACACAGATACGCAGTATTTT	CASSQGDRGDTDTQYF
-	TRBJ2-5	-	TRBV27	TGTGCCAGCAGTTCAGCAGCGACTCAAGAGACCCAGTACTTC	CASSSAATQETQYF
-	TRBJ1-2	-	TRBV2	TGTGCCAGCATTCCCGGGATACTAAACTATGGCTACACCTTC	CASIPGILNYGYTF
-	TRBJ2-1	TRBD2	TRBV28	TGTGCCAGCAGTTTAGGCACTAGCGGGAGTGGCGATGAGCAGTTCTTC	CASSLGTSGSGDEQFF
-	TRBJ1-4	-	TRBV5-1	TGCGCCAGCACGCCCGGGGGAACTAATGAAAAACTGTTTTTT	CASTPGGTNEKLFF
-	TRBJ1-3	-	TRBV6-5	TGTGCCAGCAGGACTCCAGCTGGAAACACCATATATTTT	CASRTPAGNTIYF
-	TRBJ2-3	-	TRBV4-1	TGCGCCAGCAGCCAAGTAGGGGTTCCTTCGCAGTATTTT	CASSQVGVPSQYF
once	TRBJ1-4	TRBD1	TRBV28	TGTGCCAGCAGTTTAGGACAGGTGGGGGAAAAACTGTTTTTT	CASSLGQVGEKLFF
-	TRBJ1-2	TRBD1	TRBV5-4	TGTGCCAGCAGCTCCGGACAGGGCAACTATGGCTACACCTTC	CASSSGQGNYGYTF
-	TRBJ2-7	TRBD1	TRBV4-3	TGCGCCAGCAGCCATGACAGGGCTACCTACGAGCAGTACTTC	CASSHDRATYEQYF
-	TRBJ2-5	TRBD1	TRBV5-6	TGTGCCAGCAGCTTGGGTGGCTTAGGGGGCGCAGAGACCCAGTACTTC	CASSLGGLGGAETQYF
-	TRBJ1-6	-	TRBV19	TGTGCCAGTAGTACCGGGACTCCCTTTTATTCACCCCTCCACTTT	CASSTGTPFYSPLHF
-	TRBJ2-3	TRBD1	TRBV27	TGTGCCAGCAGTTGGACAGGGGGTTGGTTAAGCACAGATACGCAGTATTTT	CASSWTGGWLSTDTQYF
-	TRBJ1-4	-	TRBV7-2	TGTGCCAGCAGCCTAGGGGGAGTTGCAACTAATGAAAAACTGTTTTTT	CASSLGGVATNEKLFF
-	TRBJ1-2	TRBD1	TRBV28	TGTGCCAGCAGTTCTGGGACAGGGTATTCCAATGGCTACACCTTC	CASSSGTGYSNGYTF
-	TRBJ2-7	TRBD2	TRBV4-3	TGCGCCAGCAGCCAAGGGACTAGTCTCGACGAGCAGTACTTC	CASSQGTSLDEQYF